Listed below are T cell receptor beta chains from one sample, sequenced in a study of CD8+CD57+ T cells in acquired aplastic anemia. Each CDR3 protein gets one entry after TCRdb re-called the reads with MiXCR. The sample carries 400,000 to 450,000 distinct CDR3 sequences, around 72% recorded once. The sample was sorted CD4+, CD8+, or CD8+CD57+ T cells (not recorded which) from PBMCs. The source of these receptors is a human donor in good health, serving as a control. CDR3s include the opening cysteine and the closing phenylalanine or tryptophan. The order of the fields is J gene, V gene, CDR3 protein.

j_gene: TRBJ1-2
v_gene: TRBV9
CDR3aa: CASSVGGQDGYTF

j_gene: TRBJ2-2
v_gene: TRBV7-4
CDR3aa: CASSARGEPTDVVFF

j_gene: TRBJ2-1
v_gene: TRBV19
CDR3aa: CASSPGAGTEPFF

j_gene: TRBJ2-5
v_gene: TRBV5-4
CDR3aa: CASSFLWDREETQYF

j_gene: TRBJ1-2
v_gene: TRBV6-2/TRBV6-3
CDR3aa: CASSSEFEGGYTF

j_gene: TRBJ2-3
v_gene: TRBV5-1
CDR3aa: CASSLTSGNVGGTQYF

j_gene: TRBJ1-2
v_gene: TRBV7-2
CDR3aa: CASSPDKNYGYTF

j_gene: TRBJ1-1
v_gene: TRBV7-8
CDR3aa: CAWGWGRMNTEAFF

j_gene: TRBJ1-2
v_gene: TRBV4-1
CDR3aa: CASSQGLTGGDYGYTF

j_gene: TRBJ2-3
v_gene: TRBV5-1
CDR3aa: CASSLGRARDTQYF

j_gene: TRBJ1-1
v_gene: TRBV11-3
CDR3aa: CASSMGCGTEAFF

j_gene: TRBJ1-1
v_gene: TRBV29-1
CDR3aa: CSAGGQNTEAFF

j_gene: TRBJ1-2
v_gene: TRBV5-8
CDR3aa: CASSSPGTGIYGYTF

j_gene: TRBJ1-2
v_gene: TRBV27
CDR3aa: CASSLSPSSKYGYTF

j_gene: TRBJ1-4
v_gene: TRBV20-1
CDR3aa: CSARSREDNEKLFF

j_gene: TRBJ1-1
v_gene: TRBV5-1
CDR3aa: CASSLDSRNTEAFF

j_gene: TRBJ2-5
v_gene: TRBV20-1
CDR3aa: CSAVLGGQETQYF

j_gene: TRBJ2-1
v_gene: TRBV7-2
CDR3aa: CASSVGRGGCNAQFF

j_gene: TRBJ2-7
v_gene: TRBV10-1
CDR3aa: CASSEVRGNEQYF

j_gene: TRBJ2-7
v_gene: TRBV7-3
CDR3aa: CASSPRRGVDEEHF

j_gene: TRBJ2-1
v_gene: TRBV9
CDR3aa: CASSSQLVGVSEQFF

j_gene: TRBJ2-2
v_gene: TRBV10-3
CDR3aa: CAISGQGSGEVYF

j_gene: TRBJ1-2
v_gene: TRBV7-2
CDR3aa: CASSFPGQGQGGYTF

j_gene: TRBJ1-6
v_gene: TRBV5-6
CDR3aa: CASSLSRNNSPLHF

j_gene: TRBJ2-3
v_gene: TRBV9
CDR3aa: CAGNLASGGEDTQYF

j_gene: TRBJ2-7
v_gene: TRBV12-3/TRBV12-4
CDR3aa: CASTMTSEQYF

j_gene: TRBJ1-1
v_gene: TRBV30
CDR3aa: CAWSSNEAFF

j_gene: TRBJ2-1
v_gene: TRBV20-1
CDR3aa: CSARELAGVGNEQFF

j_gene: TRBJ1-1
v_gene: TRBV4-3
CDR3aa: CASSQLGGDRSFF

j_gene: TRBJ2-1
v_gene: TRBV6-1
CDR3aa: CASSELQYSYNEQFF

j_gene: TRBJ1-1
v_gene: TRBV10-3
CDR3aa: CAISELHTEPYF

j_gene: TRBJ1-6
v_gene: TRBV25-1
CDR3aa: CASSSKEVSPLHF

j_gene: TRBJ1-1
v_gene: TRBV7-2
CDR3aa: CASSLGGTGGVGSEAFF

j_gene: TRBJ2-7
v_gene: TRBV5-6
CDR3aa: CASSLSPGLAGGFEGYEQYF

j_gene: TRBJ1-6
v_gene: TRBV5-6
CDR3aa: CASSIVRGYSPLHF

j_gene: TRBJ1-1
v_gene: TRBV29-1
CDR3aa: CSVDWGTEASF

j_gene: TRBJ2-7
v_gene: TRBV20-1
CDR3aa: CSAIARGSYEQYF

j_gene: TRBJ1-2
v_gene: TRBV29-1
CDR3aa: CSVGSDREKVGYTF

j_gene: TRBJ2-1
v_gene: TRBV2
CDR3aa: CASSVASGLEQFF

j_gene: TRBJ2-2
v_gene: TRBV20-1
CDR3aa: CSAGRLAVNTGELFF

j_gene: TRBJ1-1
v_gene: TRBV20-1
CDR3aa: CSARHRGSGEAFF

j_gene: TRBJ2-1
v_gene: TRBV10-2
CDR3aa: CASRLAGGGDEQFF

j_gene: TRBJ2-4
v_gene: TRBV10-3
CDR3aa: CAISDPRLAGGGNIQYF

j_gene: TRBJ2-1
v_gene: TRBV12-3/TRBV12-4
CDR3aa: CASGAYNEQFF

j_gene: TRBJ1-4
v_gene: TRBV7-9
CDR3aa: CASSLGTNDKLFF

j_gene: TRBJ1-1
v_gene: TRBV5-1
CDR3aa: CASRTGESYETVTAFF

j_gene: TRBJ2-1
v_gene: TRBV29-1
CDR3aa: CSVHGTPWGNEQFF